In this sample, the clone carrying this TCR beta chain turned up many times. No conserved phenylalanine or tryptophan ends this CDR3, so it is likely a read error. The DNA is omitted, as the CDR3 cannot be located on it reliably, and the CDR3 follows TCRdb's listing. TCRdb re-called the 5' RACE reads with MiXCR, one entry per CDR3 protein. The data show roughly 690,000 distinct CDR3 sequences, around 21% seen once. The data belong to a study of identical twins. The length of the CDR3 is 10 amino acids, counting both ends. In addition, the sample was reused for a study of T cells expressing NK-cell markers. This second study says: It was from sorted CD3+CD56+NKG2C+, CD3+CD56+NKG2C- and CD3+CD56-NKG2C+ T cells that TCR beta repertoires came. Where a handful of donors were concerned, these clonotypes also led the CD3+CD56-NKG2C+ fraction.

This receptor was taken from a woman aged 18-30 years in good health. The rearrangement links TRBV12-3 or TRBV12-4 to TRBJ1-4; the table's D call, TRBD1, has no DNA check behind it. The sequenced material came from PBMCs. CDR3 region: CASNGSDKES.